This T cell receptor beta chain came from a study of human T cells and chemical hapten exposure (dated by TCRdb to about 2021). Study-level background: Libraries were pooled for sequencing, and variation in per-sample TCR yields was attributed mainly to small differences in library volumes within the pool. This study followed changes in the peripheral blood TCR repertoire in vivo during primary and secondary sensitization of alopecia patients to the hapten diphenylcyclopropenone (DPC). For every blood RNA sample, sequencing covered both the TCR alpha and TCR beta chains. What the work shows at the level of the full study, not this receptor alone: After repeated subsampling, changes were observed in the strength of the expansion versus patch-test correlation and in the threshold at which the correlation became significant. No change with DPC sensitization was found in the number of TCRs above 1 in 1000 frequency, and no evidence of global repertoire structure alterations was found.

Total RNA was extracted from unfractionated whole blood that had been collected in Tempus Blood RNA tubes. As TCR sequencing controls, a few healthy volunteers were used, with blood taken at day 0, 2 weeks and 6 weeks. This clonotype has ten or more counts. What this receptor recognizes is not known. Per-base qualities were not stored, and no clone one base away is much larger. Library method: 5' RACE. For sequencing, an Illumina MiSeq was employed. During library preparation, unique molecular identifiers were attached to individual cDNA molecules so that TCRs could be counted in a quantitative, reproducible way. The authors' pipeline ran thus. Samples had a median of roughly 87,000 TCRs, with a range from roughly 23,224 to 700,000. V, J and CDR3 annotation of the TCR reads was carried out using the Decombinator software suite. For PS versus PT1 abundance plots, all samples were subsampled to the same number of TCRs (28,000). TCRs were defined as expanded if absent before sensitization and observed at least eight times at the 2-week time point. The public sequencing data were trimmed at Q25 with fastp and processed into clonotypes with MiXCR by TCRdb, which kept only in-frame beta chains. Under each unique CDR3 protein, matching rows form one entry showing the most common genes and DNA. The V and J calls here are based on TCRdb, not the publication. Recorded for this sample are some 150,000 distinct CDR3 sequences; around 4.4% of them occurred a single time. Over 1.2% of the sample rests with the top ten.

Trimming accounts for 6 bases at V and 2 bases at J, while the number of junction bases matched to no gene is 15. CDR1 and CDR2 (DFQATT, SNEGSKA) derive from the germline V gene (reference sequence). Including the terminal cysteine and phenylalanine, the CDR3 comprises 17 residues. Of the read, only the CDR3 DNA is kept; its 51 bases are in frame from base 1. The clonotype originates from a female donor in good health. The chain couples TRBV20-1 to TRBJ2-3, and TRBD1 aligns with 9 junction nucleotides. The CDR3 is CSAIISGTGQSTDTQYF. In nucleotide form, the sequence is TGCAGTGCAATAATTTCCGGGACAGGGCAATCCACAGATACGCAGTATTTT.